The entry below gives a single T cell receptor beta chain sequence along with its context. What it binds is not known. Produced via immunoSEQ multiplex PCR; TCRdb's table is partial and in-frame only. The top ten clones hold over 0.8% of a sample with about 1.1 million clones, approximately 77% of them seen once. The CDR3 runs 16 residues. The germline gives CDR1 LNHDA, CDR2 SQIVND (reference sequence). V dropped 3 bases and J dropped 0 bases, with 11 bases sitting between them. These data belong to a study of shared clonotypes between healthy human individuals. Regarding the study as a whole: Between a handful of donors, naive CD4 clonotypes were shared at a level of around 4.8%.

The sequenced material came from memory CD4+ T cells from PBMCs. Subset described: CD45RA-negative fraction. The clonotype comes from a man younger than 35 in good health. Some clones in this sample may be carry-over from other donors' samples. The V gene is TRBV19, the J gene TRBJ1-4, with unresolved D. The CDR3 here is CASSMFPGATNEKLFF. The CDR3 DNA sequence: TGTGCCAGTAGTATGTTTCCTGGGGCAACTAATGAAAAACTGTTTTTT.